Listed below are T cell receptor beta chains from one sample, sequenced in a study of blood T cell repertoires in COVID-19. TCRdb's table, derived via immunoSEQ multiplex PCR, lists solely in-frame clones and lacks some. Of about 50,000 clones listed, about 78% are singletons. The sample consisted of PBMCs or T cells enriched from blood (not recorded which). The source is a woman between 50 and 59 years old with acute COVID-19. Each CDR3 is given with its conserved first and last residue. Each record gives: V gene, clone size, J gene, CDR3 protein. Size tells how often a clone was seen (once, few, many) or the class of an expanded clone, and some rows leave it out.

TRBV5-5	-	TRBJ2-2	CASSPILVGSGTGELFF
TRBV30	-	TRBJ2-7	CASSIGDTIYEQYF
TRBV3-1/TRBV3-2	-	TRBJ2-1	CASSQEAGGYNEQFF
TRBV7-2	-	TRBJ1-5	CASSLSGQSPYSNQPQHF
TRBV27	-	TRBJ2-7	CASSLRSKETYEQYF
TRBV7-9	-	TRBJ1-6	CASSLEQNNSPLHF
TRBV3-1/TRBV3-2	few	TRBJ1-6	CASSQEPQQGPLHF
TRBV6-1	-	TRBJ2-5	CASSAAGGGQETQYF
TRBV5-1	-	TRBJ1-1	CASSFGGQNTEAFF
TRBV5-1	-	TRBJ2-7	CASSWDRVYEQYF
TRBV19	-	TRBJ2-1	CASSIGRQSNEQFF
TRBV7-6	-	TRBJ2-5	CASSLEAGHTTQYF
TRBV27	-	TRBJ2-2	CASRGDRGGRANTGELFF
TRBV2	-	TRBJ1-2	CASSGIRGSGYTF
TRBV24-1	-	TRBJ2-5	CATSVAGQETQYF
TRBV2	-	TRBJ2-3	CASSEKRHSTDTQYF
TRBV3-1/TRBV3-2	-	TRBJ2-5	CASSQVYGGGQETQYF
TRBV5-7	-	TRBJ2-1	CASSLRINEQFF
TRBV19	-	TRBJ2-1	CATERGPGHKYNEQFF
TRBV5-5	once	TRBJ1-1	CASSLSNLNTEAFF
TRBV11-1	-	TRBJ2-1	CASSFNSGGSEQFF
TRBV6-1	-	TRBJ1-2	CASSEGTGGGYTF
TRBV5-1	-	TRBJ2-7	CASSLGGQGAYEQYF
TRBV6-5	-	TRBJ1-4	CASSRQNEKLFF
TRBV27	-	TRBJ1-2	CASSEKGGGYGYTF
TRBV10-3	-	TRBJ2-7	CAISESTRAGQGWYF